Presented here are 8 T cell receptor beta chains from one specimen sequenced in a study of T-cell memory formation after mild COVID-19. TCRdb reprocessed the 5' RACE reads via MiXCR and lists one record per CDR3 protein. The sample carries about 240,000 distinct CDR3 sequences, 8.5% to 9.5% recorded once. The material sequenced was PBMCs or a T cell subset sorted from them (not recorded which). The receptor source for this set is a man aged 18 to 29 who had mild COVID-19 (a few samples of this study predate the infection). Cell type and time point are not known.

This clonotype was seen a few times. This chain connects TRBV6-6 to TRBJ2-5, with TRBD2 matching over 11 bases. After removal of 6 bases from V and 5 bases from J, the junction contained 5 bases not matched to a gene. Per the germline V gene, CDR1 is MNHNY and CDR2 is SVGAGI (reference sequence). The CDR3 is 14 residues long. The CDR3 region is CASSISGGGETQYF. The CDR3 DNA reads as TGTGCCAGCAGCATTAGCGGGGGGGGTGAGACCCAGTACTTC.

The chain carries TRBV28 and TRBJ2-7; D is unclear. The V and J ends lost 1 base and 4 bases respectively, with 11 bases between them. Germline V gene sequence: CDR1 MDHEN, CDR2 SYDVKM. The CDR3 loop spans 14 amino acids. In DNA, the CDR3 is TGTGCCAGCAGTTTATATAACTTAATGTACGAGCAGTACTTC. Its translation is CASSLYNLMYEQYF.

The rearrangement joins TRBV11-2 to TRBJ2-3; maybe TRBD2 (6 bases). The CDR3 spans 16 residues. Germline lookup yields CDR1 SGHAT and CDR2 FQNNGV. Between the trimmed V and J ends, which lost 5 bases and 2 bases, there was a span of 17 bases. CDR3 sequence reads: CASSGGTSLTTDTQYF. CDR3 in DNA: TGTGCCAGCAGCGGAGGGACCTCGCTTACCACAGATACGCAGTATTTT.

This clonotype occurred a few times. The V and J genes are TRBV2 and TRBJ2-2; weak D call: TRBD1 (5 bases). CDR1 and CDR2 (germline): SNHLY, FYNNEI. CDR3 length: 14 residues. The germline V and J ends were trimmed by 6 bases and 1 base, with 9 bases remaining between them. The CDR3 DNA reads as TGTGCCAGCAGGGGGCAGATGAACACCGGGGAGCTGTTTTTT. Encoded protein: CASRGQMNTGELFF.

This clonotype was detected ten times or more. The genes are TRBV6-1 and TRBJ2-1, with 7 bases fitting TRBD2. From germline, CDR1 is MNHNS and CDR2 SASEGT. The CDR3 length is 15 residues. The J segment lost 6 bases and the V segment lost 5 bases, leaving 10 bases of the junction unmatched. CDR3 bases: TGTGCCAGCAGTCGCCAGGAGCGGGGCTTCAATGAGCAGTTCTTC. This gives the protein CASSRQERGFNEQFF.

This clonotype turned up a few times. The chain has TRBV4-2 and TRBJ1-2; 8 nucleotides agree with TRBD1. The junction had 10 bases not matched to a gene; V was cut back by 0 bases and J by 10 bases. From germline, CDR1 is LGHNA and CDR2 YNFKEQ. This CDR3 contains 15 residues. CDR3 nucleotide sequence: TGTGCCAGCAGCCAAGATCAATCCGGACAGGGTTACTACACCTTC. This sequence encodes CASSQDQSGQGYYTF.

This clonotype turned up a few times. The V gene is TRBV10-3, the J gene TRBJ2-7; D may match TRBD1 or TRBD2 (5 bases each). Germline CDR1 ENHRY, CDR2 SYGVKD. The CDR3 sequence is 12 residues long. V gave up 4 bases and J gave up 5 bases, with 9 bases separating them. CDR3 region: CAISAGTNEQYV. The CDR3 DNA reads TGTGCCATCAGTGCAGGGACCAACGAGCAGTACGTC.

The chain links TRBV20-1 to TRBJ2-1, with 14 bases that match TRBD2. Looked up from germline, CDR1 is DFQATT and CDR2 is SNEGSKA (reference sequence). With 3 bases clipped from V and 6 bases from J, the junction kept 4 bases outside the gene matches. This CDR3 spans 15 amino acids. In DNA, the CDR3 is TGCAGTGCTAGGGTGGGGACTAGCGGGGGCAATGAGCAGTTCTTC. Protein product: CSARVGTSGGNEQFF.